The 9 T cell receptor beta chains listed next were all sequenced from one sample in a study of CD8+CD57+ T cells in acquired aplastic anemia. According to the study, genomic DNA was the template for TCR beta VDJ and CDR3 profiling. TCRdb reanalysed the reads using MiXCR and keeps one entry per CDR3 protein. The table includes 80,000 or so distinct CDR3 sequences, just over 70% detected once. By flow cytometry, patients selected for sequencing had shown an expansion of CD8+CD57+ cells. The sequencing input was sorted CD4+, CD8+, or CD8+CD57+ T cells (not recorded which) from PBMCs. These receptors were obtained from a human donor with aplastic anemia.

The V and J genes are TRBV5-1 and TRBJ1-6; TRBD1 agrees at 10 bases. The trim removed 5 bases at V and 9 bases at J, leaving 8 bases unmatched. Per germline, CDR1 SGHRS and CDR2 YFSETQ. CDR3 length: 15 residues. The CDR3 protein is CASSSSGTGASPLHF. CDR3 in DNA: TGCGCCAGCAGTTCATCCGGGACAGGGGCTTCACCCCTCCACTTT. Together with reference TRBV5-1 and TRBJ1-6, the CDR3 gives the full variable domain: KAGVTQTPRYLIKTRGQQVTLSCSPISGHRSVSWYQQTPGQGLQFLFEYFSETQRNKGNFPGRFSGRQFSNSRSEMNVSTLELGDSALYLCASSSSGTGASPLHFGNGTRLTVT.

The chain links TRBV6-1 to TRBJ2-4; TRBD2 matches 7 bases. Germline lookup yields CDR1 MNHNS and CDR2 SASEGT. V shed 2 bases and J 3 bases; nucleotides not matched to a gene: 7. This CDR3 has 16 residues. CDR3 bases: TGTGCCAGCAGTGAAAGGGCGGGGGTAGACAAAAACATTCAGTACTTC. This sequence encodes CASSERAGVDKNIQYF.

The CDR3 DNA reads TGTGCCACCAGTGATCCCCGGGGGGGTTCGAAGAATGAGCAGTTCTTC. Translation: CATSDPRGGSKNEQFF. The V gene is TRBV24-1, the J gene TRBJ2-1; 8 positions agree with TRBD2. J lost 7 bases, V lost 3 bases, and 10 bases had no gene match. The CDR3 is made up of 16 amino acids. Germline lookup yields CDR1 KGHDR and CDR2 SFDVKD.

The chain links TRBV11-1 to TRBJ1-2, with a weak D call TRBD1 (6 bases). This CDR3 spans 16 amino acids. Germline CDR1 is SGHAT and CDR2 is FQDESV (reference sequence). V lost 5 bases to trimming and J lost 2 bases, with 18 bases between them. Here the CDR3 reads CASSPTRTAPNYGYTF. The CDR3 DNA reads as TGTGCCAGCAGCCCAACCAGGACAGCGCCCAACTATGGCTACACCTTC.

This chain uses TRBV2 with TRBJ2-7; D not resolved. Trimming cost V 5 bases and J 3 bases, with 2 bases left between them. This CDR3 comprises 10 residues. The germline V gene encodes CDR1 SNHLY and CDR2 FYNNEI. CDR3 in amino acids: CASSIYEQYF. The CDR3 DNA reads TGTGCCAGCAGTATCTACGAGCAGTACTTC. Full variable domain (rest looked up from reference TRBV2 and TRBJ2-7): EPEVTQTPSHQVTQMGQEVILRCVPISNHLYFYWYRQILGQKVEFLVSFYNNEISEKSEIFDDQFSVERPDGSNFTLKIRSTKLEDSAMYFCASSIYEQYFGPGTRLTVT.

V usage is TRBV24-1 and J usage is TRBJ2-7, with 10 nucleotides matching TRBD2. The CDR3 is made up of 16 amino acids. Germline V gene data show CDR1 as KGHDR and CDR2 as SFDVKD. V was pared by 3 bases and J by 5 bases, with 9 bases of the junction left unmatched. The CDR3 nucleotides read TGTGCCACCAGTGATGCTAGCGGGAGTAGGCCAGACGAGCAGTACTTC. Its protein product is CATSDASGSRPDEQYF.

The V and J genes are TRBV12-3 or TRBV12-4 and TRBJ2-3, with 7 bases lining up with TRBD2. The V segment lost 5 bases and the J segment 3 bases; nucleotides outside the gene matches: 5. CDR3 length: 14 residues. CDR3 in amino acids: CASSSGIRTDTQYF. As DNA, the CDR3 is TGTGCCAGCAGTAGCGGGATAAGAACAGATACGCAGTATTTT.

The chain joins TRBV7-3 to TRBJ2-2; 7 bases are shared with TRBD2. Germline CDR1 is SGHTA and CDR2 is FQGTGA. This CDR3 is 14 amino acids long. After removal of 2 bases from V and 3 bases from J, the junction contained 0 bases not matched to a gene. CDR3: CASSLRGDTGELFF. The CDR3 region has the DNA TGTGCCAGCAGCTTACGGGGGGACACCGGGGAGCTGTTTTTT.

V is TRBV5-1 and J is TRBJ1-1; a weak D match, TRBD1 (6 bases). The CDR3 covers 14 residues. Trimming cost V 0 bases and J 7 bases, with 13 bases left between them. CDR1 and CDR2 (germline): SGHRS, YFSETQ. The CDR3, as DNA: TGCGCCAGCAGCTTGGAGCAGACAGGCAGTGAAGCTTTCTTT. Amino acid sequence: CASSLEQTGSEAFF.